The source of this TCR beta chain is a study of shared clonotypes between healthy human individuals. Overall study context: A couple of women and three men aged 18 to 49 made up the donors.

TCRdb keeps only in-frame clones here, not all; method: immunoSEQ multiplex PCR. The profile covers some 2.4 million clones, with roughly 93% appearing a single time and about 0.34% taken by the ten largest. CD4+ cells underwent separation, giving CD45RA+ naive and CD45RA-negative memory subsets. The CDR3 is made up of 15 amino acids. V dropped 6 bases and J dropped 0 bases, with 13 bases sitting between them. Germline-derived CDR1 and CDR2 are MNHEY and SVGAGI. In its sample, this clone was seen once. Material: naive CD4+ T cells from PBMCs. Subset denoted: CD45RA+ positively selected. The receptor comes from a man aged 18 to 29 in good health. Some clones in this sample may be carry-over from other donors' samples. V gene TRBV6-5 combines with J gene TRBJ2-3, with D possibly matching TRBD1 (5 bases). CDR3 nucleotides: TGTGCCAGCAGGCAGACAGTCACTAGCACAGATACGCAGTATTTT. Translated, it gives CASRQTVTSTDTQYF.